The clone carrying this TCR beta chain has a handful of counts. The data were obtained in a study of blood T cell repertoires in COVID-19. Study context: Whether acute or convalescent, the COVID-19 samples came from the United States, Italy and Spain.

The CDR3 sequence is 15 residues long. In germline, CDR1 is SGHDN, CDR2 FVKESK. The ends lost 5 bases at V and 8 bases at J; junction bases unmatched: 13. Clones were sequenced by immunoSEQ multiplex PCR, and TCRdb holds only the in-frame ones, with some missing. The sample lists around 280,000 clones; nearly 90% were seen once. The sequencing sample was made of peripheral blood. V and J are TRBV14 and TRBJ1-2, with 8 nucleotides matching TRBD1. This receptor was identified in a woman aged 25 to 39 with COVID-19, enrolled during active disease. Written as DNA, the CDR3 is TGTGCCAGCAGCTCTAGGACAGGGACAATTCGGGGCTACACCTTC. Protein sequence: CASSSRTGTIRGYTF.